Included here is one T cell receptor (beta chain) sequence, with context. This sample stems from a study of blood T cell repertoires in COVID-19. Study overall: There were acute and convalescent COVID-19 samples, and they came from the United States, Italy and Spain. T cells, B-cell-depleted T cells, or PBMCs supplied cDNA or gDNA.

The V end was cut by 1 base, the J end by 9 bases, with 7 bases between. The germline gives CDR1 LGHDT, CDR2 YNNKEL (reference sequence). The CDR3 spans 12 residues. Per the original data handling: The assay estimated nucleated cells by amplifying reference gene primers. TCRdb keeps only in-frame clones here, not all; method: immunoSEQ multiplex PCR. V and J calls and clone size are given by that table; D and trimming were obtained from the DNA. This sample has 95,000 to 150,000 clones, with around 87% found just once. Seattle patient enrollment occurred during active infection, with longitudinal follow-up thereafter.

The sequence came from a woman in her sixties with COVID-19, enrolled during active disease. This rearrangement joins TRBV3-1 (or the pseudogene TRBV3-2) to TRBJ2-1, with D perhaps matching TRBD2 (5 bases). Sequencing input: peripheral blood. The CDR3 reads CASSQVGSEQFF. CDR3 nucleotides: TGTGCCAGCAGCCAAGTGGGGAGTGAGCAGTTCTTC.